These 20 T cell receptor beta chains were all obtained from the same sample, sequenced in a study of cytotoxic CD8 clonotypes in ibrutinib-treated CLL. Data came from immunoSEQ multiplex PCR; TCRdb stores just in-frame clones and leaves some out. Among about 300,000 clones, about 64% were seen once, and the ten largest hold just under 6.5%. The source material was PBMCs, sampled after 36 months of ibrutinib treatment. The receptors were sampled from a human donor with chronic lymphocytic leukemia.

This clone occurred a few times. This chain links TRBV7-8 with TRBJ2-1, with a weak D call TRBD2 (6 bases). This CDR3 region has 15 residues. V lost 5 bases and J lost 5, with 16 bases in between. CDR1 and CDR2 (germline): SGHVS, FQNEAQ. CDR3 protein: CASSLRLERNNEQFF. The CDR3 DNA follows: TGTGCCAGCAGCCTCAGACTAGAGAGGAACAATGAGCAGTTCTTC.

CDR3 nucleotides: TGCAGCGTTGACTCCGGACTAGAGCAGTTCTTC. Encoded protein: CSVDSGLEQFF. V and J are TRBV29-1 and TRBJ2-1, with D perhaps TRBD2 (6 bases). The length of the CDR3 is 11 residues. V shed 3 bases and J shed 10 bases, with 10 bases lying between them. Germline V gives CDR1 SQVTM, CDR2 ANQGSEA.

The chain couples TRBV5-4 to TRBJ2-5; TRBD1 might be the D (5 bases). The V and J ends lost 5 bases and 3 bases respectively, with 11 bases between them. The CDR3 has 13 residues. CDR1 SGHNT and CDR2 YYREEE come from the germline V gene (reference sequence). This CDR3 is CASRPLGEETQYF. DNA of the CDR3: TGTGCCAGCAGACCCCTAGGGGAAGAGACCCAGTACTTC.

This clone was found a few times. The CDR3 loop is CASSPPGVGEKLFF. The CDR3 bases are TGTGCCAGCTCACCACCCGGGGTGGGTGAAAAACTGTTTTTT. This chain connects TRBV18 to TRBJ1-4; no clear D gene. The CDR3 loop spans 14 amino acids. CDR1 is KGHSH, CDR2 LQKENI, per germline. The V and J ends lost 0 bases and 7 bases respectively, with 9 bases between them.

The table lists this clone with a few counts. The chain has TRBV4-1 and TRBJ2-5, with 9 bases lining up with TRBD2. The V gene's germline CDR1 is MGHRA and CDR2 YSYEKL. V shed 0 bases, J shed 4 bases, and the junction held 6 bases outside the gene matches. This CDR3 comprises 16 residues. The CDR3 sequence is CASSQDGGGAGETQYF. CDR3 DNA: TGCGCCAGCAGCCAAGATGGCGGGGGGGCCGGAGAGACCCAGTACTTC.

The rearrangement uses TRBV27 and TRBJ2-7; 10 nucleotides agree with TRBD2. With V trimmed by 2 bases and J by 6 bases, 1 base remained unmatched. The CDR3 is 13 amino acids. Per the germline V gene, CDR1 is MNHEY and CDR2 is SMNVEV (reference sequence). For the CDR3, the DNA is TGTGCCAGCAGTTTAAGGACTAGCGGCGAGCAGTACTTC. Translated: CASSLRTSGEQYF.

The genes are TRBV10-3 and TRBJ2-7; no definite D call. Germline V gene lookup returns CDR1 ENHRY and CDR2 SYGVKD. There are 14 residues in the CDR3. The germline V and J ends were trimmed by 3 bases and 4 bases, with 13 bases remaining between them. Here the CDR3 reads CAISESASSYEQYF. CDR3 in DNA: TGTGCCATCAGTGAATCCGCTTCTTCATACGAGCAGTACTTC.

This chain uses TRBV7-7 with TRBJ2-2, with D uncertain. Between the trimmed V and J ends, which lost 6 bases and 5 bases, there was a span of 10 bases. The CDR3 runs to 13 residues. Germline lookup yields CDR1 SSHAT and CDR2 FNYEAQ (reference sequence). CDR3 protein: CASSFDLTGELFF. In DNA, the CDR3 is TGTGCCAGCAGTTTCGACTTGACCGGGGAGCTGTTTTTT. The variable domain in full, completed from reference TRBV7-7 and TRBJ2-2, reads GAGVSQSPRYKVTKRGQDVTLRCDPISSHATLYWYQQALGQGPEFLTYFNYEAQPDKSGLPSDRFSAERPEGSISTLTIQRTEQRDSAMYRCASSFDLTGELFFGEGSRLTVL.

This clone was picked up one time. The chain combines TRBV7-9 with TRBJ2-2; TRBD1 agrees at 8 bases. J lost 4 bases, V lost 6 bases, and 10 bases had no gene match. The CDR3 contains 16 residues. CDR1 and CDR2 (germline): SEHNR, FQNEAQ (reference sequence). CDR3 protein: CASRPLRQGATGELFF. As DNA, the CDR3 is TGTGCCAGCAGACCGCTACGGCAGGGGGCCACCGGGGAGCTGTTTTTT.

V gene TRBV15 combines with J gene TRBJ1-2; 9 nucleotides align to TRBD1. V trimming: 0 bases; J trimming: 8 bases; junction bases outside the gene matches: 7. Looked up from germline, CDR1 is LNHNV and CDR2 is YYDKDF (reference sequence). The CDR3 runs 15 residues. CDR3 nucleotides: TGTGCCACCAGCAGAGATCCTGGGACAGGGCACGGCTACACCTTC. Translation: CATSRDPGTGHGYTF.

This chain uses TRBV21-1 with TRBJ1-2; the D call in the table, TRBD1, was not verified against the DNA. TRBV21-1 is a pseudogene segment. The CDR3 is 15 amino acids. The chain's CDR3 is CASSKVGGQFYGYTF. CDR3 nucleotide sequence: TGTGCCAGCAGCAAAGTTGGGGGACAGTTCTATGGCTACACCTTC.

The chain's CDR3 is CASSKPNQSQESYEQYF. The CDR3 coding sequence is TGTGCCAGCAGCAAGCCTAACCAGTCACAGGAATCATACGAGCAGTACTTC. The chain carries TRBV21-1 and TRBJ2-7; TRBD1 is the table's D call and was not checked against the DNA. TRBV21-1 is deemed a pseudogene. This CDR3 region has 17 residues.

This clone was observed a few times. Here the CDR3 DNA reads TGTGCCAGCAGACAAGACGGGGATACGCAGTATTTT. This gives the protein CASRQDGDTQYF. The V gene is TRBV7-2, the J gene TRBJ2-3; unclear D gene. The CDR3 has 12 residues. The germline V and J ends were trimmed by 6 bases and 6 bases, with 10 bases remaining between them. In germline, CDR1 is SGHTA, CDR2 FQGNSA.

The chain combines TRBV11-2 with TRBJ1-1; 7 positions match TRBD1. The germline gives CDR1 SGHAT, CDR2 FQNNGV. The CDR3 has 14 residues. V gave up 3 bases and J gave up 4 bases; unmatched junction bases: 5. The CDR3 spells CASSFTTGRTEAFF. DNA of the CDR3: TGTGCCAGCAGCTTTACGACAGGGCGCACTGAAGCTTTCTTT.

The gene calls are TRBV18 and TRBJ2-1, with D unclear. The CDR3 runs 15 residues. Germline loops: CDR1 KGHSH, CDR2 LQKENI. The V gene lost 3 bases and the J gene lost 0 bases, with 9 bases spanning the gap. The CDR3 nucleotides are TGTGCCAGCTCACCTACTGCGAGCTCCTACAATGAGCAGTTCTTC. Translated, it gives CASSPTASSYNEQFF.

The chain carries TRBV5-1 and TRBJ2-7; 14 nucleotides align to TRBD2. The CDR3 has 16 amino acids. The trim removed 4 bases at V and 0 bases at J, leaving 3 bases unmatched. CDR1 SGHRS and CDR2 YFSETQ come from the germline V gene. DNA of the CDR3: TGCGCCAGCAGCCTGGGACTAGCGGGGGACTCCTACGAGCAGTACTTC. Its translation is CASSLGLAGDSYEQYF. The full variable domain, in which reference TRBV5-1 and TRBJ2-7 provide the parts outside the CDR3, is KAGVTQTPRYLIKTRGQQVTLSCSPISGHRSVSWYQQTPGQGLQFLFEYFSETQRNKGNFPGRFSGRQFSNSRSEMNVSTLELGDSALYLCASSLGLAGDSYEQYFGPGTRLTVT.

This chain joins TRBV11-2 and TRBJ2-5; 8 bases are a match to TRBD1. With 6 bases clipped from V and 1 base from J, the junction kept 10 bases outside the gene matches. Germline values: CDR1 SGHAT, CDR2 FQNNGV. The CDR3 totals 16 residues. The CDR3 nucleotides are TGTGCCAGCAGACGACAGGGGCGGTTTGGCCAAGAGACCCAGTACTTC. This translates into CASRRQGRFGQETQYF.

The V call is TRBV2, the J call TRBJ1-2; D unclear. The CDR3 sequence is 15 residues long. CDR1 is SNHLY, CDR2 FYNNEI, per germline. The V end was cut by 5 bases, the J end by 6 bases, with 19 bases between. In DNA, the CDR3 is TGTGCCAGCAGTATCGATGGGCCTTTCCCCGATGGCTACACCTTC. Translation gives CASSIDGPFPDGYTF.

This sequence joins TRBV2 and TRBJ2-5; the D is unclear. This CDR3 comprises 12 residues. The germline V gene has CDR1 SNHLY and CDR2 FYNNEI. V lost 6 bases and J 4 bases, leaving 9 bases between the germline ends. The CDR3 reads CASRSGPETQYF. DNA of the CDR3: TGTGCCAGCAGGTCTGGACCAGAGACCCAGTACTTC.

The J gene is TRBJ1-2, the V gene TRBV7-8, with D perhaps matching TRBD1 (5 bases). The V end was cut by 4 bases, the J end by 5 bases, with 14 bases between. The CDR3 extends over 14 amino acids. CDR1 and CDR2 from the germline V gene are SGHVS and FQNEAQ. CDR3 coding DNA: TGTGCCAGCAGCTGGGGGATGGTAGAATATGGCTACACCTTC. Its translation is CASSWGMVEYGYTF.